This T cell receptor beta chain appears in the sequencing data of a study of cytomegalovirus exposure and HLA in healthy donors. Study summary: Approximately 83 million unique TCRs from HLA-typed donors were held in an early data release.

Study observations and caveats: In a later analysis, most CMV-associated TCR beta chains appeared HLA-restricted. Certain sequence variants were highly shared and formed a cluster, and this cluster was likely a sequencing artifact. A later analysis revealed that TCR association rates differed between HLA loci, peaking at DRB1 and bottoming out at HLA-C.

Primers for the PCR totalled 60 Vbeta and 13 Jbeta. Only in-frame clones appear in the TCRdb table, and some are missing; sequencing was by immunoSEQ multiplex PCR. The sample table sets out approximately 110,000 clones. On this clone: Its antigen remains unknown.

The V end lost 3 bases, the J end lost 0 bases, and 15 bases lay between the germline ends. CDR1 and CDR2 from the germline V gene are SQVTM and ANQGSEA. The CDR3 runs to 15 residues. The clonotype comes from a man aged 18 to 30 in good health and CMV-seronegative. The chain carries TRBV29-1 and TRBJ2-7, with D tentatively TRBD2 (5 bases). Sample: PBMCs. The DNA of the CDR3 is TGCAGCGTTGACGTCAGACGGACTCACTCCTACGAGCAGTACTTC. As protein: CSVDVRRTHSYEQYF.